This paragraph covers one TCR beta chain sequence. Its antigen is unknown. This entry belongs to a study of T cell responses to AZD1222 COVID-19 vaccine. Germline V CDR1 and CDR2: MNHEY, SMNVEV (reference sequence). With 6 bases removed from V and 2 bases from J, the gap between germline ends came to 10 bases. This CDR3 contains 14 residues. The protocol was immunoSEQ multiplex PCR, while the TCRdb copy is restricted to in-frame clones and leaves out a portion. The table records around 130,000 clones, approximately 92% of them present only once. Study conclusions and caveats: It should be noted that donors were predominantly white British and more often female, and clonal diversity was possibly underestimated. Scientists sampled the repertoires only once the peak T cell response had passed.

This receptor was obtained from an adult in good health. The material sequenced was peripheral blood, taken on day 0 of AZD1222 vaccination. This chain links TRBV27 with TRBJ1-4; TRBD1 is a possible D gene (5 bases). CDR3 nucleotides: TGTGCCAGCAGCTTTAAGGGGACTAATGAAAAACTGTTTTTT. Protein product: CASSFKGTNEKLFF.